The clone carrying this T cell receptor beta chain was picked up many times. Its matching antigen is unknown. Per germline, CDR1 SGHAT and CDR2 FQNNGV. The CDR3 extends over 15 amino acids. V shed 3 bases and J 2 bases; nucleotides not matched to a gene: 1. This sample was included in a study of identical twins. Study results and limitations: Sequences that were out-of-frame, alpha and twin-shared displayed an excess of low generation probability.

TCRdb re-called the 5' RACE reads with MiXCR, one entry per CDR3 protein. The table records over 600,000 distinct CDR3 sequences, about 20% of them present only once. These data were also filed under a second study, of T cells expressing NK-cell markers. That work states: Whether the expanded NKG2C+ T cell clones recognized HCMV remained unclear.

The sequence derives from a young woman in good health. The chain is built from TRBV11-2 and TRBJ2-3; the match to TRBD2 covers 11 bases. Sequencing was performed on PBMCs. The CDR3 loop reads CASSLGLAVTDTQYF. The CDR3 nucleotides are TGTGCCAGCAGCTTGGGACTAGCGGTCACAGATACGCAGTATTTT.